The 12 T cell receptor beta chains below were found in one sample sequenced in a study of blood T cell repertoires in COVID-19. Libraries were prepared by immunoSEQ multiplex PCR; TCRdb keeps only in-frame clonotypes and omits some of them. The sample has a few hundred thousand clones, 80% seen once. Sequencing was done on a sample of peripheral blood. The receptors derive from a woman in her 70s with acute or convalescent COVID-19.

This sequence joins TRBV7-9 and TRBJ1-2; 7 bases line up with TRBD1. The CDR3 runs to 13 residues. With 8 bases clipped from V and 4 bases from J, the junction kept 7 bases outside the gene matches. Germline CDR1 and CDR2: SEHNR and FQNEAQ (reference sequence). The CDR3 nucleotides read TGTGCCAGCGTCAGGGGGGCTTCCTATGGCTACACCTTC. Protein: CASVRGASYGYTF.

This clone has more than one count but fewer than ten. The rearrangement uses TRBV7-8 and TRBJ2-5, with 7 bases aligning to TRBD2. Trimming took 1 base from V and 7 from J; bases not matched to a gene: 3. Germline CDR1 is SGHVS and CDR2 is FQNEAQ. The CDR3 runs 13 residues. The CDR3: CASSLGSGGTQYF. The CDR3 DNA sequence: TGTGCCAGCAGCTTAGGGTCGGGAGGGACCCAGTACTTC. Variable domain in full (rest from reference TRBV7-8 and TRBJ2-5): GAGVSQSPRYKVAKRGQDVALRCDPISGHVSLFWYQQALGQGPEFLTYFQNEAQLDKSGLPSDRFFAERPEGSVSTLKIQRTQQEDSAVYLCASSLGSGGTQYFGPGTRLLVL.

The genes are TRBV7-3 and TRBJ2-1; 12 positions agree with TRBD2. V was pared by 1 base and J by 4 bases, with 14 bases of the junction left unmatched. Germline CDR1 reads SGHTA; CDR2 reads FQGTGA. CDR3 length: 20 amino acids. CDR3 nucleotides: TGTGCCAGCAGCTTAAGCCCGTTTCTAGCGGGGGGGTCGTCTTACAATGAGCAGTTCTTC. As protein: CASSLSPFLAGGSSYNEQFF. Looking up the rest from reference TRBV7-3 and TRBJ2-1 gives the full variable domain: GAGVSQTPSNKVTEKGKYVELRCDPISGHTALYWYRQSLGQGPEFLIYFQGTGAADDSGLPNDRFFAVRPEGSVSTLKIQRTERGDSAVYLCASSLSPFLAGGSSYNEQFFGPGTRLTVL.

This chain uses TRBV4-1 with TRBJ1-3; D remains ambiguous. Looked up from germline, CDR1 is MGHRA and CDR2 is YSYEKL. The CDR3 is made up of 14 amino acids. Trimming cost V 5 bases and J 0 bases, with 8 bases left between them. This CDR3 is CASSSQDSGNTIYF. The CDR3 nucleotides read TGCGCCAGCAGCTCCCAGGACTCTGGAAACACCATATATTTT.

The rearrangement links TRBV4-2 to TRBJ2-1; D remains ambiguous. Germline values: CDR1 LGHNA, CDR2 YNFKEQ. This CDR3 is built from 14 residues. Trimming stripped 0 bases from V and 3 bases from J, with 6 bases between. The CDR3 DNA sequence: TGTGCCAGCAGCCAAGATAGTAGCTACAATGAGCAGTTCTTC. Amino acid sequence: CASSQDSSYNEQFF.

The chain carries TRBV7-2 and TRBJ2-1, with TRBD1 matching over 8 bases. The V and J ends lost 1 base and 4 bases, in that order; junction bases with no gene match: 6. Germline assignment: CDR1 SGHTA and CDR2 FQGNSA. The CDR3 has 16 residues. The CDR3 sequence is CASSLGGTGRYNEQFF. CDR3 in DNA: TGTGCCAGCAGCTTAGGAGGGACAGGAAGATACAATGAGCAGTTCTTC.

The chain has TRBV19 and TRBJ2-7; D gene ambiguous. The germline CDR1 and CDR2 sequences are LNHDA and SQIVND (reference sequence). Trimming removed 3 bases from V and 6 bases from J, with 12 bases in between. The CDR3 covers 13 residues. CDR3 bases: TGTGCCAGTAGTATCTCCACATTCAGCGAGCAGTACTTC. It is translated as CASSISTFSEQYF.

The V and J genes are TRBV3-1 (or the pseudogene TRBV3-2) and TRBJ2-2; TRBD2 agrees at 8 bases. Unmatched junction bases numbered 6, after V lost 4 bases and J lost 5 bases. Looked up from germline, CDR1 is LGHDT and CDR2 is YNNKEL (reference sequence). The CDR3 extends over 15 amino acids. The CDR3 here is CASSPAGGATGELFF. CDR3 sequence (DNA): TGTGCCAGCAGCCCCGCCGGGGGGGCTACCGGGGAGCTGTTTTTT.

The chain is built from TRBV29-1 and TRBJ2-3, with a possible D match to TRBD1 (6 bases). V lost 5 bases and J lost 3, with 9 bases in between. Germline V gene lookup returns CDR1 SQVTM and CDR2 ANQGSEA. The CDR3 extends over 12 amino acids. The CDR3 nucleotides are TGCAGCGTTTCAGGGGAAACAGATACGCAGTATTTT. Protein: CSVSGETDTQYF.

This clone showed up just a few times. The chain joins TRBV6-1 to TRBJ2-3, with 8 bases aligning to TRBD1. Germline CDR1 reads MNHNS; CDR2 reads SASEGT. V shed 0 bases and J 5 bases; nucleotides not matched to a gene: 4. This CDR3 has 15 amino acids. The CDR3 nucleotides are TGTGCCAGCAGTGAAGCGTCAGGGGGCAAAGATACGCAGTATTTT. Protein product: CASSEASGGKDTQYF.

This clone came up a few times. The rearrangement joins TRBV3-1 (or the pseudogene TRBV3-2) to TRBJ1-5; the D is unclear. V lost 1 base to trimming and J lost 3 bases, with 10 bases between them. CDR1 LGHDT and CDR2 YNNKEL come from the germline V gene (reference sequence). The CDR3 sequence is 15 residues long. The CDR3 is CASSQVGGYNQPQHF. Written as DNA, the CDR3 is TGTGCCAGCAGCCAAGTTGGCGGCTACAATCAGCCCCAGCATTTT.

The chain uses TRBV30 and TRBJ1-3; no clear D gene. CDR1 and CDR2 (germline): GTSNPN, SVGIG (reference sequence). This CDR3 has 12 amino acids. V was trimmed by 3 bases and J by 3 bases, leaving 6 bases between them. This CDR3 is CAWRRSGNTIYF. The CDR3 DNA reads TGTGCCTGGAGAAGGAGTGGAAACACCATATATTTT.